This TCR beta chain was recovered during a study of regulatory T cells in long-lasting Graves disease. Study details: Antithyroid drug exposure in newly diagnosed Graves' patients had lasted under 3 months. Study-level points and caveats: Newly diagnosed Graves' patients exceeded persistent ones in TCR diversity.

Combining iRepertoire HTBI primers with Arm-PCR of CDR3 regions, the authors built TCR beta libraries. Each CDR3 protein is one row after TCRdb ran MiXCR on the multiplex PCR reads. The data hold about 400,000 distinct CDR3 sequences, with approximately 16% observed a single time. Sample time point: newly diagnosed GD, antithyroid drugs for less than 3 months. RNA extracted from PBMCs served as the sequencing template. This clonotype was seen a few times. The antigen remains unidentified. V was pared by 3 bases and J by 5 bases, with 21 bases between. Germline V lookup: CDR1 DFQATT, CDR2 SNEGSKA (reference sequence). This CDR3 is built from 16 residues. A further study also used this sample, focusing on T cells in Graves' hyperthyroidism and ophthalmopathy.

The genes are TRBV20-1 and TRBJ2-3; D is unclear. The receptor comes from a woman in her 40s with Graves disease. Sequenced material: peripheral blood mononuclear cells (PBMCs), taken at new diagnosis, from a patient treated with antithyroid drugs. CDR3 sequence: CSARSPATGPGDTQYF. CDR3 nucleotides: TGCAGTGCTAGGTCGCCGGCGACTGGGCCGGGAGATACGCAGTATTTT.